The clone carrying this T cell receptor (beta chain) was seen only a few times. Its antigen is not identified. This record comes from a study of cytotoxic CD8 clonotypes in ibrutinib-treated CLL. Looking at the study overall: Researchers reported around 10 relapsed/refractory and approximately 15 treatment-naive patients, roughly 17 of them IGHV unmutated.

The study, taken as a whole, reports: Before falling back toward baseline at progression, clonality had risen at the time of ibrutinib response.

Depth targeted 1 in 200,000 to 1 in 1 million T cells, averaging roughly 9.3x coverage per clonotype. Sequencing was performed with immunoSEQ multiplex PCR; in TCRdb, only in-frame clones are kept and a portion is missing. The sample gives over 200,000 clones, about four fifths of which show up once; over 9.5% is in the top ten. Approximately 2 micrograms of genomic DNA from cryopreserved PBMCs went into TCR beta libraries. Looked up from germline, CDR1 is SNHLY and CDR2 is FYNNEI. The CDR3 covers 14 residues. The V segment lost 7 bases and the J segment 4 bases; nucleotides outside the gene matches: 9.

This sequence originates from a human donor with chronic lymphocytic leukemia. The chain employs TRBV2 and TRBJ2-7; TRBD2 matches at 8 bases. The sample was PBMCs, taken after 12 months of ibrutinib treatment. CDR3 bases: TGTGCCAGCACGCCCAGCGGGAGAGTTTACGAGCAGTACTTC. Translated: CASTPSGRVYEQYF.